The 7 T cell receptor beta chains given below trace back to one sample, sequenced in a study of shared clonotypes between healthy human individuals. Sequencing used immunoSEQ multiplex PCR; TCRdb keeps in-frame clones, though not all of them. The data hold fewer than 600,000 clones, with approximately 79% observed a single time. Sequences were obtained from PBMCs. The receptor set was obtained from a woman in her thirties or forties in good health. Some clones in this sample may be carry-over from other donors' samples.

This clone has more than one count but fewer than ten. V is TRBV2 and J is TRBJ2-1; 11 nucleotides align to TRBD2. After removal of 7 bases from V and 10 bases from J, the junction contained 9 bases not matched to a gene. The CDR3 spans 14 residues. CDR1 and CDR2 (germline): SNHLY, FYNNEI. The CDR3 protein is CASTGASGRWEQFF. Written as DNA, the CDR3 is TGTGCCAGCACTGGGGCTAGCGGGAGGTGGGAGCAGTTCTTC.

CDR3 DNA: TGTGCCAGCTCACCACGGGACAGGGCTACCTACGAGCAGTACTTC. It yields the protein CASSPRDRATYEQYF. The J gene is TRBJ2-7, the V gene TRBV18; the match to TRBD1 covers 9 bases. Per germline, CDR1 KGHSH and CDR2 LQKENI. The CDR3 runs to 15 residues. With 1 base clipped from V and 2 bases from J, the junction kept 3 bases outside the gene matches.

The chain links TRBV11-2 to TRBJ1-2, with D unresolved. The CDR3 consists of 13 residues. Trimming shortened V by 4 bases and J by 8 bases, and 14 bases separated the two germline ends. Germline V gene sequence: CDR1 SGHAT, CDR2 FQNNGV. Here the CDR3 DNA reads TGTGCCAGCAGCTCCCTCGCCCTCAGGGGCTACACCTTC. Its protein product is CASSSLALRGYTF.

V usage is TRBV7-9 and J usage is TRBJ2-3; D call uncertain. V lost 1 base, J lost 5 bases, and 13 bases lay in between. Per the germline V gene, CDR1 is SEHNR and CDR2 is FQNEAQ (reference sequence). The CDR3 covers 15 residues. CDR3 protein: CASSLVLTSGDTQYF. The CDR3 region has the DNA TGTGCCAGCAGCTTAGTACTAACATCTGGAGATACGCAGTATTTT.

The chain joins TRBV5-1 to TRBJ2-3; TRBD1 matches at 10 bases. V lost 6 bases and J lost 4; bases outside the gene matches: 5. The CDR3 loop spans 14 amino acids. In germline, CDR1 is SGHRS, CDR2 YFSETQ. CDR3: CASTDRGRADTQYF. CDR3 bases: TGCGCCAGCACCGACAGGGGGCGGGCAGATACGCAGTATTTT.

The chain joins TRBV7-2 to TRBJ2-2; TRBD2 is a possible D gene (5 bases). V dropped 1 base and J dropped 1 base, with 7 bases sitting between them. The CDR3 is 15 amino acids. Germline V gene data show CDR1 as SGHTA and CDR2 as FQGNSA. CDR3 sequence (DNA): TGTGCCAGCAGCTTAGGGAGCGGGAACACCGGGGAGCTGTTTTTT. Amino acid sequence: CASSLGSGNTGELFF.

The chain joins TRBV2 to TRBJ2-1; D is perhaps TRBD1 (6 bases). The CDR3 loop spans 15 amino acids. Germline assignment: CDR1 SNHLY and CDR2 FYNNEI. Trimming shortened V by 2 bases and J by 2 bases, and 10 bases separated the two germline ends. The CDR3 sequence is CASSEQGRPYNEQFF. The CDR3 region has the DNA TGTGCCAGCAGTGAACAGGGGCGCCCCTACAATGAGCAGTTCTTC. Drawing the rest from reference TRBV2 and TRBJ2-1, the complete variable domain is EPEVTQTPSHQVTQMGQEVILRCVPISNHLYFYWYRQILGQKVEFLVSFYNNEISEKSEIFDDQFSVERPDGSNFTLKIRSTKLEDSAMYFCASSEQGRPYNEQFFGPGTRLTVL.